This T cell receptor beta chain derives from a study of cytomegalovirus exposure and HLA in healthy donors. Whole-study findings and limits: In vitro, three CMV-associated chains proved specific for CMV antigens. Clusters of TCRs from the first cohort tended to co-occur in the 120 or so validation repertoires (as a later analysis found).

The CDR3 has 15 amino acids. The V gene's germline CDR1 is SGDLS and CDR2 YYNGEE. The ends were cut back, 0 bases at V and 3 bases at J, with 9 bases in the middle. Clones were sequenced by immunoSEQ multiplex PCR, and TCRdb holds only the in-frame ones, with some missing. The table records 150,000 to 200,000 clones, about four fifths of them present only once. This clone was seen a single time. The antigen is unknown. The V gene is TRBV9, the J gene TRBJ1-4; D gene unclear. Specimen: PBMCs. The sequence derives from a young man in good health and CMV-seropositive. DNA for the CDR3: TGTGCCAGCAGCGTAGAAGCGTACCCTAATGAAAAACTGTTTTTT. This encodes CASSVEAYPNEKLFF.